This passage covers 2 T cell receptor beta chains from one sample sequenced in a study of blood T cell repertoires in COVID-19. Using immunoSEQ multiplex PCR, the repertoire was profiled, and TCRdb retains in-frame clones only, with some absent. The sample contains hundreds of thousands of clones, 85% of which appear only once. Sequencing used PBMCs or T cells enriched from blood (not recorded which). All receptors come from a woman aged 50 to 60 who had recovered from COVID-19.

Comments on this clone: The identical CDR3 is also encoded by other nucleotide sequences in the sample. The CDR3 nucleotides are TGTGCCAGCAGCTTGGCCGGAGGCGCTAGCGGGAGAGGCGAGCAGTACTTC. Translating gives CASSLAGGASGRGEQYF. V usage is TRBV5-4 and J usage is TRBJ2-7, with 10 bases that match TRBD2. The CDR3 covers 17 residues. Germline loops: CDR1 SGHNT, CDR2 YYREEE (reference sequence). V was pared by 0 bases and J by 6 bases, with 12 bases of the junction left unmatched. The full variable domain, its missing parts supplied by reference TRBV5-4 and TRBJ2-7, is ETGVTQSPTHLIKTRGQQVTLRCSSQSGHNTVSWYQQALGQGPQFIFQYYREEENGRGNFPPRFSGLQFPNYSSELNVNALELDDSALYLCASSLAGGASGRGEQYFGPGTRLTVT.

A single count supports this clone. The chain joins TRBV6-1 to TRBJ2-3, with 11 bases identical to TRBD2. CDR3 size: 18 residues. After removal of 1 base from V and 1 base from J, the junction contained 7 bases not matched to a gene. The germline gives CDR1 MNHNS, CDR2 SASEGT. In nucleotides, the CDR3 is TGTGCCAGCAGTGAAGGGTGGCTAGCGGGGGGAGGCACAGATACGCAGTATTTT. Its protein is CASSEGWLAGGGTDTQYF.